This T cell receptor (beta chain) emerged from a study of Graves' ophthalmopathy and Graves' hyperthyroidism. General observations from the study: Ophthalmopathy progression was predicted with 55% to 71% sensitivity and about 72% specificity.

Amplifying from RNA transcripts, the study obtained TCR beta CDR3 regions. First-round RT-PCR used HTBI primers; second-round multiplex PCR followed. TCRdb analysed the multiplex PCR reads with MiXCR anew, one entry per CDR3 protein. The table lists 300,000 to 400,000 distinct CDR3 sequences, about 15% of them singletons. This clonotype has at least ten counts. Its target is not known. The CDR3 is made up of 13 amino acids. V was shortened by 6 bases and J by 6 bases, with 15 bases between the two germline ends. Sequencing input: peripheral blood. The chain links TRBV12-3 or TRBV12-4 to TRBJ2-7; D may be TRBD1 (5 bases). This TCR was recovered from an adult woman with stable Graves' hyperthyroidism. The CDR3 protein is CASSRVSGSEQYF. DNA of the CDR3: TGTGCCAGCAGCCGGGTGTCAGGGTCCGAGCAGTACTTC.